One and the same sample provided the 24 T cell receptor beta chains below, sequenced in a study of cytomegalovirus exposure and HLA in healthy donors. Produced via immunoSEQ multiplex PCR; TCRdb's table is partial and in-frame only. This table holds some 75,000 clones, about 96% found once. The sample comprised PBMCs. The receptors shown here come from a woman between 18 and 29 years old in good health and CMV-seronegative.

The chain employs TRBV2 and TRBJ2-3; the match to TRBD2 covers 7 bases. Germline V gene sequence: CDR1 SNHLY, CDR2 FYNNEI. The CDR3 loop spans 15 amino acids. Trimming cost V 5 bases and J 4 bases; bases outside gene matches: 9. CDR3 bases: TGTGCCAGCAGTCCGCGGGAGTTGGTGGCAGATACGCAGTATTTT. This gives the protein CASSPRELVADTQYF.

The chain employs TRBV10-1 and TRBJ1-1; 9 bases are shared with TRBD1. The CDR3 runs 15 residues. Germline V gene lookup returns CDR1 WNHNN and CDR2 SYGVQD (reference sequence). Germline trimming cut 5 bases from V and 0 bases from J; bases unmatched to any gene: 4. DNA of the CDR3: TGCGCCAGCAGTCCCGGGACAGGGTTGAACACTGAAGCTTTCTTT. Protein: CASSPGTGLNTEAFF.

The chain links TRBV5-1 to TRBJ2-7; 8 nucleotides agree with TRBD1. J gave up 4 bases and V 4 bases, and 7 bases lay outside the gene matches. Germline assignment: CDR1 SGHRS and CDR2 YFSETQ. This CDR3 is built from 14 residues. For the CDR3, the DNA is TGCGCCAGCAGCACCCAGGACAGGGAGTACGAGCAGTACTTC. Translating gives CASSTQDREYEQYF.

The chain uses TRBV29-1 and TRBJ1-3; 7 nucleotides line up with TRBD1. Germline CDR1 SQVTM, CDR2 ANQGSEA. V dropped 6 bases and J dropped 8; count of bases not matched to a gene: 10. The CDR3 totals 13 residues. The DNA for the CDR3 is TGCAGCGTGCGGGACAGTTTAAGGGACACCATATATTTT. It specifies CSVRDSLRDTIYF. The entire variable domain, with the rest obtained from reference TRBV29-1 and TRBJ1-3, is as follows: SAVISQKPSRDICQRGTSLTIQCQVDSQVTMMFWYRQQPGQSLTLIATANQGSEATYESGFVIDKFPISRPNLTFSTLTVSNMSPEDSSIYLCSVRDSLRDTIYFGEGSWLTVV.

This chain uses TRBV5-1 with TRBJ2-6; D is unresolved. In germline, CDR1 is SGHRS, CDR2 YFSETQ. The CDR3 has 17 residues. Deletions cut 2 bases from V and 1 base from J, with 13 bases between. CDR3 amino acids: CASSLYPRTSGANVLTF. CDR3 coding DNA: TGCGCCAGCAGCTTATACCCCCGTACATCTGGGGCCAACGTCCTGACTTTC.

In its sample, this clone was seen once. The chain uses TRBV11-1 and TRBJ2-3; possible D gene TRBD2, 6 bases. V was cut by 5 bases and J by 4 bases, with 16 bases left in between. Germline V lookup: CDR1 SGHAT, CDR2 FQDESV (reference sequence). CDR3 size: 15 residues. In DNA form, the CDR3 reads TGTGCCAGCAGCCCGTCGGGACTTGCAGCAGATACGCAGTATTTT. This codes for CASSPSGLAADTQYF.

The DNA for the CDR3 is TGTGCCAGCAGTTTGGCGGCAGGGGGCAAGGAGACCCAGTACTTC. This translates into CASSLAAGGKETQYF. The genes are TRBV28 and TRBJ2-5, with 8 bases matching TRBD1. V lost 3 bases and J lost 5; bases outside the gene matches: 8. The germline gives CDR1 MDHEN, CDR2 SYDVKM. This CDR3 is 15 amino acids long.

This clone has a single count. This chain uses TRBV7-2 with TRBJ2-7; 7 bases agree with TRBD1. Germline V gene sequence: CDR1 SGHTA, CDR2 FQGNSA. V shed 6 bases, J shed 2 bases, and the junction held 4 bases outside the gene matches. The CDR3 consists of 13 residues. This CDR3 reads CASSTGVAYEQYF. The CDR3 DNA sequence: TGTGCCAGCAGTACAGGGGTCGCCTACGAGCAGTACTTC.

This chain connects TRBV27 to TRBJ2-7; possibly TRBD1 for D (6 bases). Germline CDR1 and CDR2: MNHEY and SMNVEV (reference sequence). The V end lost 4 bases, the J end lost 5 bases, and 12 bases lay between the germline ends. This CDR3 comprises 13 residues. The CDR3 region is CASSWGRGNEQYF. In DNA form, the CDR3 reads TGTGCCAGCAGTTGGGGCAGGGGAAACGAGCAGTACTTC.

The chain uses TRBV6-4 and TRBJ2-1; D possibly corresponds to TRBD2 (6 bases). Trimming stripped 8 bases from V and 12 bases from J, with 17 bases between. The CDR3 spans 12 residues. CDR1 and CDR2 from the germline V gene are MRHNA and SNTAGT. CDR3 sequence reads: CASGEVSGRQFF. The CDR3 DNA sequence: TGTGCCAGCGGAGAGGTGTCCGGGAGGCAGTTCTTC.

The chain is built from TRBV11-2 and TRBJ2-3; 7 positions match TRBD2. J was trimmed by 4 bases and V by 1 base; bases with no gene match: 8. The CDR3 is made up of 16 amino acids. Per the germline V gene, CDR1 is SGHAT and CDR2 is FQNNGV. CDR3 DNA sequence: TGTGCCAGCAGCTTAGGCGGGAGAACCGGGGCAGATACGCAGTATTTT. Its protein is CASSLGGRTGADTQYF. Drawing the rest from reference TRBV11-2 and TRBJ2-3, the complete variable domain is EAGVAQSPRYKIIEKRQSVAFWCNPISGHATLYWYQQILGQGPKLLIQFQNNGVVDDSQLPKDRFSAERLKGVDSTLKIQPAKLEDSAVYLCASSLGGRTGADTQYFGPGTRLTVL.

The CDR3 region is CASREHSGNTIYF. The CDR3 DNA sequence: TGTGCCAGCAGGGAGCACTCTGGAAACACCATATATTTT. The chain is built from TRBV6-1 and TRBJ1-3; D is ambiguous. Trimming took 6 bases from V and 0 from J, leaving 6 bases between them. The CDR3 length is 13 residues. CDR1 is MNHNS, CDR2 SASEGT, per germline.

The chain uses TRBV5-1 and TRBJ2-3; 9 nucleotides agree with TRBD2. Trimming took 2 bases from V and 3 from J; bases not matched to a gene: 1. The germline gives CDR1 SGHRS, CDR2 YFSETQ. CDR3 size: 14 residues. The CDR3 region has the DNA TGCGCCAGCAGCTTAAGCGGGAGGACAGATACGCAGTATTTT. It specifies CASSLSGRTDTQYF.

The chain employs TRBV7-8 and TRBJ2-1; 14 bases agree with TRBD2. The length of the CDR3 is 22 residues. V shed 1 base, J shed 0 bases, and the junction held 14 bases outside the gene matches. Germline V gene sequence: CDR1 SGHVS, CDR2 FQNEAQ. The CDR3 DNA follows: TGTGCCAGCAGCTTAGTCCCCCTGACTAGCGGGAGGGGGTCCCCCTCCTACAATGAGCAGTTCTTC. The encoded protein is CASSLVPLTSGRGSPSYNEQFF. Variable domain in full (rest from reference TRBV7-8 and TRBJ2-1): GAGVSQSPRYKVAKRGQDVALRCDPISGHVSLFWYQQALGQGPEFLTYFQNEAQLDKSGLPSDRFFAERPEGSVSTLKIQRTQQEDSAVYLCASSLVPLTSGRGSPSYNEQFFGPGTRLTVL.

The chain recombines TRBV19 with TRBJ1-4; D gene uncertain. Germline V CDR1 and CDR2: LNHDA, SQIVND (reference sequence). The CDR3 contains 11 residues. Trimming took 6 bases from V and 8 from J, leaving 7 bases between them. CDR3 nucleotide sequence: TGTGCCAGTAGCAGGAGGGAAAAACTGTTTTTT. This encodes CASSRREKLFF.

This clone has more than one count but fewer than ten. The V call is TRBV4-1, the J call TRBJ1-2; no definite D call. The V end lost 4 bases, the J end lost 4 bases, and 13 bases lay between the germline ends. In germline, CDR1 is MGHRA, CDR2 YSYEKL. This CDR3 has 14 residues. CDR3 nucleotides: TGCGCCAGCAGCCCAGCGGGCAGCTCCTATGGCTACACCTTC. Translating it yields CASSPAGSSYGYTF.

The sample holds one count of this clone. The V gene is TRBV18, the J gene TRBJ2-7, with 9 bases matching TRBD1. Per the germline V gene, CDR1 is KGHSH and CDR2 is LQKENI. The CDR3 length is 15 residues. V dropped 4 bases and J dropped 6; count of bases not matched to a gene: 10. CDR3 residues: CASSQNDRGASEQYF. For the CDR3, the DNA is TGTGCCAGCTCACAGAACGACAGGGGGGCCTCCGAGCAGTACTTC.

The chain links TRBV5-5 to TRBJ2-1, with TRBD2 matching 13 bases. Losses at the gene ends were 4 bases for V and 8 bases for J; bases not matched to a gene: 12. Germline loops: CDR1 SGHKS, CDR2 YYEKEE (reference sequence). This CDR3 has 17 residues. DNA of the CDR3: TGTGCCAGCAGCACCGGATGGACTAGCGGGAGACCTTATGAGCAGTTCTTC. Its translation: CASSTGWTSGRPYEQFF.

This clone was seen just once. Here the CDR3 DNA reads TGTGCCAGCAGCCAAGATAGCGGGAGTTTCGAGCAGTACTTC. Residues: CASSQDSGSFEQYF. The rearrangement links TRBV14 to TRBJ2-7; 9 bases fit TRBD2. J lost 6 bases, V lost 0 bases, and 3 bases had no gene match. This CDR3 region has 14 residues. Germline-derived CDR1 and CDR2 are SGHDN and FVKESK. Full variable domain (outside the CDR3, taken from reference TRBV14 and TRBJ2-7): EAGVTQFPSHSVIEKGQTVTLRCDPISGHDNLYWYRRVMGKEIKFLLHFVKESKQDESGMPNNRFLAERTGGTYSTLKVQPAELEDSGVYFCASSQDSGSFEQYFGPGTRLTVT.

The CDR3 protein is CASSRPRQSAINYGYTF. CDR3 sequence (DNA): TGTGCCAGCAGCCGGCCCCGACAGTCTGCGATAAACTATGGCTACACCTTC. The V gene is TRBV5-6, the J gene TRBJ1-2; a possible D gene is TRBD1 (5 bases). The CDR3 has 17 residues. CDR1 is SGHDT and CDR2 is YYEEEE in the germline V gene. V shed 4 bases and J shed 2 bases, with 21 bases lying between them.

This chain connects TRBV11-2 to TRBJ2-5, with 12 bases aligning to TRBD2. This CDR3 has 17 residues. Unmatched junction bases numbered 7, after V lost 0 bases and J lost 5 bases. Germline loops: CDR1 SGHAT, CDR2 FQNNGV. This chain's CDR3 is CASSLDGLAGGEETQYF. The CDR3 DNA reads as TGTGCCAGCAGCTTAGATGGTCTAGCGGGAGGGGAGGAGACCCAGTACTTC.

CDR3 residues: CASSYQGQVNTEAFF. DNA of the CDR3: TGTGCCAGCAGCTATCAGGGACAGGTTAACACTGAAGCTTTCTTT. The chain carries TRBV11-2 and TRBJ1-1, with 8 bases identical to TRBD1. CDR3 size: 15 residues. Per the germline V gene, CDR1 is SGHAT and CDR2 is FQNNGV. V gave up 4 bases and J gave up 2 bases; unmatched junction bases: 6.

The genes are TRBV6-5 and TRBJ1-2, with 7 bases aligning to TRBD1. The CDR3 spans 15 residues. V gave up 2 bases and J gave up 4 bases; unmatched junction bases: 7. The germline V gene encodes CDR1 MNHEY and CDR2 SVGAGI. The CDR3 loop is CASSYIGQAIYGYTF. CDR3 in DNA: TGTGCCAGCAGTTACATTGGACAGGCAATCTATGGCTACACCTTC.

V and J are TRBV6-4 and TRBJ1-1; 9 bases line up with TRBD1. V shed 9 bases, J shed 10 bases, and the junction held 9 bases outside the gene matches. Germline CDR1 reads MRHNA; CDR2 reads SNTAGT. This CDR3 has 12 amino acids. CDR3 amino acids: CASLRQGEGAFF. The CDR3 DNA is TGTGCCAGTCTCCGACAGGGGGAAGGAGCTTTCTTT.